This T cell receptor (beta chain) came from a study of CD8 T cells in ankylosing spondylitis. The study, taken as a whole, reports: Roughly eight highly homologous variants made up a TCR beta motif that seemed to typify ankylosing spondylitis blood.

Preparation of TCR beta libraries was done by quantitative 5'-RACE with molecular barcodes. TCRdb redid the calling of the 5' RACE reads with MiXCR, one entry per CDR3 protein. This sample has just under 550,000 distinct CDR3 sequences, with about an eighth found just once. Turning to this clonotype: The antigen remains unidentified.

The germline V gene has CDR1 SNHLY and CDR2 FYNNEI. With 5 bases removed from V and 6 bases from J, the gap between germline ends came to 19 bases. The CDR3 extends over 15 amino acids. The specimen sequenced was blood, either unsorted or a sorted T cell fraction (not recorded which). The origin of this receptor is a male donor with ankylosing spondylitis. The chain recombines TRBV2 with TRBJ1-1, with no clear D. In DNA, the CDR3 is TGTGCCAGCAGTTCCCAGAACCCCCGGAGGGCTGAAGCTTTCTTT. It is translated as CASSSQNPRRAEAFF.